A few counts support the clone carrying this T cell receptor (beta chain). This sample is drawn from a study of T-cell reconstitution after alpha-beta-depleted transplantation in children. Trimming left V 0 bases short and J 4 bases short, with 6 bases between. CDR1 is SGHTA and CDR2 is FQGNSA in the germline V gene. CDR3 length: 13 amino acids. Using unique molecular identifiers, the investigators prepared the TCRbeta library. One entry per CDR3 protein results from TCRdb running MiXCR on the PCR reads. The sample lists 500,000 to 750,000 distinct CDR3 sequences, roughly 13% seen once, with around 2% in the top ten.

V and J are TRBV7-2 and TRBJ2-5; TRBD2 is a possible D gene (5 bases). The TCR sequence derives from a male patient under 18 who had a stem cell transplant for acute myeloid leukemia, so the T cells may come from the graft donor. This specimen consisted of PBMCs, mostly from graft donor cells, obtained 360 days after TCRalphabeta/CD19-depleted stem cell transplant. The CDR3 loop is CASSLARVETQYF. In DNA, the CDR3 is TGTGCCAGCAGCTTAGCGCGGGTAGAGACCCAGTACTTC.